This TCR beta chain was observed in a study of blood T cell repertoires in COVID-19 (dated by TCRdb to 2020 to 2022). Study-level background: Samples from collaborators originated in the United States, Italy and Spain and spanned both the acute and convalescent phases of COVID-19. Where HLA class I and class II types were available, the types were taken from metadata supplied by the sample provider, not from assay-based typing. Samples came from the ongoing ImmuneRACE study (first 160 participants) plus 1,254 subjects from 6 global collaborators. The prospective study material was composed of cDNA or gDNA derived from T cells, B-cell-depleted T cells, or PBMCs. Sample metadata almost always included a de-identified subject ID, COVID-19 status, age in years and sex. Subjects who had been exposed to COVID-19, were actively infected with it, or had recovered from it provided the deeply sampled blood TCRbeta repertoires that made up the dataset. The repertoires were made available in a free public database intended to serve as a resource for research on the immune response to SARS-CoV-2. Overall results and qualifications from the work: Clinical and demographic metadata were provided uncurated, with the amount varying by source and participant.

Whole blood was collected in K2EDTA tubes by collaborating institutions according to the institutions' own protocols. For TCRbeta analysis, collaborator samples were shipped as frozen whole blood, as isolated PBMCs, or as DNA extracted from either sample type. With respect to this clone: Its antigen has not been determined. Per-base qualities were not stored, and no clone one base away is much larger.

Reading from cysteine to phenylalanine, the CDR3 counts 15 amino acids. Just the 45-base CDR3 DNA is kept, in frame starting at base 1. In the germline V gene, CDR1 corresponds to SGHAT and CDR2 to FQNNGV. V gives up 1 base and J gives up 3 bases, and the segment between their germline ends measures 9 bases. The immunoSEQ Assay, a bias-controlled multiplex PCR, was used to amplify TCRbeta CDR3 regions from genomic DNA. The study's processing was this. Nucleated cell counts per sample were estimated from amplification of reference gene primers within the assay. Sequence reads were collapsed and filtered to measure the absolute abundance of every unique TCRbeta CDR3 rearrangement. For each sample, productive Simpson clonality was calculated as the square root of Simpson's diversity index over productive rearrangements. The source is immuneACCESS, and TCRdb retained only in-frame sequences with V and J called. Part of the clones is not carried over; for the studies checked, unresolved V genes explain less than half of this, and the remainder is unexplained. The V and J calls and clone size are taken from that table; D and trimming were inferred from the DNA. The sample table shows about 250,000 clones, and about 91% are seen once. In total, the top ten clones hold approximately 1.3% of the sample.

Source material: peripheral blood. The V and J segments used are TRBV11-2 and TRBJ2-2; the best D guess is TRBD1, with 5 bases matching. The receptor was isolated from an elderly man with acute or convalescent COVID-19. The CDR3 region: CASSLVRQYTGELFF. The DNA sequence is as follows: TGTGCCAGCAGCTTAGTAAGACAGTACACCGGGGAGCTGTTTTTT.